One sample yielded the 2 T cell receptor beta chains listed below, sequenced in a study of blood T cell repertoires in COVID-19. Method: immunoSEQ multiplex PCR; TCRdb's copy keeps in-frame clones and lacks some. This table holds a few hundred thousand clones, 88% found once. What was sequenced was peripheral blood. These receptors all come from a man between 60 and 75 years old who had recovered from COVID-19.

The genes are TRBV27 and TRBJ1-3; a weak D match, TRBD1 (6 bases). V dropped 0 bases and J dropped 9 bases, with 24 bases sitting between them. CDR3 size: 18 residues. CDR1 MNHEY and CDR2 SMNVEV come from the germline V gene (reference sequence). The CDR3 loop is CASSLSGGLRSLPSTIYF. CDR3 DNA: TGTGCCAGCAGTTTATCAGGGGGTTTGAGAAGCCTACCTTCCACCATATATTTT.

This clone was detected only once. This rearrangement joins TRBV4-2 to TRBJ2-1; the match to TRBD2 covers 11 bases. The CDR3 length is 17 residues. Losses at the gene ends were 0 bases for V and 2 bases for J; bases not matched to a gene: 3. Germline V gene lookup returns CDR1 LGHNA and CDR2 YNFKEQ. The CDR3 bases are TGTGCCAGCAGCCAAGATCTGGGACTAGCGGCCTACAATGAGCAGTTCTTC. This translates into CASSQDLGLAAYNEQFF.